This T cell receptor (beta chain) emerged from a study of T cells in Graves' hyperthyroidism and ophthalmopathy. Amplification of TCR beta CDR3 regions used RNA as the template. HTBI primers drove first-round RT-PCR of the TCR CDR3. From the multiplex PCR reads, TCRdb called clonotypes with MiXCR, one entry per CDR3 protein. Among 700,000 or so distinct CDR3 sequences, roughly 15% were seen once, and the ten largest hold roughly 8%. Subjects aged 18 to 65 presented with newly diagnosed hyperthyroidism of less than 2 months' duration. The authors obtained PBMCs from roughly 9.7 ml of fresh peripheral blood. The sample holds a few counts of this clonotype. With V trimmed by 1 base and J by 7 bases, 8 bases remained unmatched. Germline V gives CDR1 SEHNR, CDR2 FQNEAQ (reference sequence). This CDR3 is 15 amino acids long.

Material: blood. The receptor comes from a man aged 18 to 30 with Graves' hyperthyroidism. This chain uses TRBV7-9 with TRBJ1-1; 8 nucleotides line up with TRBD1. In DNA, the CDR3 is TGTGCCAGCAGCTTAGGTAGGCAGGGGGCGAATGAAGCTTTCTTT. This encodes CASSLGRQGANEAFF.